What follows are 10 T cell receptor beta chains derived from one specimen sequenced in a study of blood T cell repertoires in COVID-19. Produced via immunoSEQ multiplex PCR; TCRdb's table is partial and in-frame only. Of about 60,000 clones in the sample, approximately 85% were seen once. The sample taken for sequencing was peripheral blood. These receptors were collected from a human donor in a cohort sampled during active COVID-19.

This chain links TRBV28 with TRBJ1-2, with 7 bases lining up with TRBD1. V lost 4 bases to trimming and J lost 7 bases; unmatched junction nucleotides: 9. The CDR3 is made up of 14 amino acids. The germline V gene has CDR1 MDHEN and CDR2 SYDVKM. CDR3 sequence (DNA): TGTGCCAGCAGTTCAGGACAGGCGGAGGGTGGCTACACCTTC. This gives the protein CASSSGQAEGGYTF.

The gene calls are TRBV5-1 and TRBJ2-7; possibly TRBD2 for D (6 bases). Trimming stripped 4 bases from V and 1 base from J, with 18 bases between. The length of the CDR3 is 16 residues. Germline CDR1 is SGHRS and CDR2 is YFSETQ. CDR3 loop: CASSPGRHGGSYEQYF. In nucleotides, the CDR3 is TGCGCCAGCAGCCCGGGGAGGCACGGAGGGTCCTACGAGCAGTACTTC.

This chain links TRBV2 with TRBJ2-7, with 9 nucleotides matching TRBD1. Trimming at V came to 9 bases and at J to 2 bases, leaving 14 bases not matched to a gene. CDR1 and CDR2 (germline): SNHLY, FYNNEI. This CDR3 spans 16 amino acids. Here the CDR3 reads CASSPTGGPPPYEQYF. The CDR3 DNA reads as TGTGCCAGTTCACCGACAGGGGGGCCCCCCCCCTACGAGCAGTACTTC.

V usage is TRBV13 and J usage is TRBJ1-1; 12 nucleotides agree with TRBD1. Trimming cost V 5 bases and J 5 bases; bases outside gene matches: 15. The CDR3 has 18 residues. The germline V gene has CDR1 PRHDT and CDR2 FYEKMQ (reference sequence). The CDR3 here is CASSPYRDRGPLRTEAFF. The CDR3 DNA is TGTGCCAGCAGCCCCTACCGGGACAGGGGGCCGTTAAGGACTGAAGCTTTCTTT.

The V call is TRBV7-9, the J call TRBJ2-5; TRBD1 matches 7 bases. V lost 0 bases and J lost 5; bases outside the gene matches: 6. The CDR3 extends over 15 amino acids. Germline CDR1 is SEHNR and CDR2 is FQNEAQ (reference sequence). The CDR3 sequence is CASSLAVQGQETQYF. The CDR3 nucleotides read TGTGCCAGCAGCTTAGCGGTACAGGGGCAGGAGACCCAGTACTTC.

This clone was observed a single time. This chain links TRBV7-3 with TRBJ2-1; weak D call: TRBD1 (6 bases). The CDR3 covers 16 residues. The germline CDR1 and CDR2 sequences are SGHTA and FQGTGA. The V end was cut by 5 bases, the J end by 5 bases, with 19 bases between. Here the CDR3 reads CASSPRGRGTNNEQFF. CDR3 nucleotide sequence: TGTGCCAGCAGCCCCCGCGGCAGGGGTACCAACAATGAGCAGTTCTTC.

V is TRBV2 and J is TRBJ1-2; D unclear. Germline loops: CDR1 SNHLY, CDR2 FYNNEI. The CDR3 runs 12 residues. The V end was cut by 9 bases, the J end by 0 bases, with 8 bases between. CDR3 sequence reads: CASVRANYGYTF. DNA of the CDR3: TGTGCCAGTGTAAGAGCTAACTATGGCTACACCTTC. The whole variable domain, filled in from reference TRBV2 and TRBJ1-2, reads EPEVTQTPSHQVTQMGQEVILRCVPISNHLYFYWYRQILGQKVEFLVSFYNNEISEKSEIFDDQFSVERPDGSNFTLKIRSTKLEDSAMYFCASVRANYGYTFGSGTRLTVV.

DNA of the CDR3: TGCGCCAGCAGCCCAACGCCCTACCTAGCCAAAAACATTCAGTACTTC. This codes for CASSPTPYLAKNIQYF. The chain couples TRBV4-1 to TRBJ2-4; no clear D gene. The CDR3 runs 16 residues. Germline V lookup: CDR1 MGHRA, CDR2 YSYEKL. V was pared by 4 bases and J by 0 bases, with 13 bases between.

V gene TRBV30 combines with J gene TRBJ2-5; D not resolved. Per the germline V gene, CDR1 is GTSNPN and CDR2 is SVGIG (reference sequence). The CDR3 has 15 residues. Trimming cost V 2 bases and J 2 bases, with 15 bases left between them. The CDR3 loop reads CAWSPPGPHQETQYF. As DNA, the CDR3 is TGTGCCTGGAGTCCTCCAGGTCCACATCAAGAGACCCAGTACTTC.

The rearrangement uses TRBV10-2 and TRBJ2-5, with a tentative D call TRBD2 (6 bases). Germline V CDR1 and CDR2: WSHSY, SAAADI. The CDR3 totals 14 residues. V lost 5 bases to trimming and J lost 5 bases, with 15 bases between them. The CDR3 here is CASSSGTSGETQYF. The CDR3 nucleotides read TGCGCCAGCAGTTCCGGGACCAGCGGGGAGACCCAGTACTTC.